This T cell receptor (beta chain) was documented in a study of blood T cell repertoires in COVID-19. As for the study in general: Researchers got acute and convalescent COVID-19 samples from the United States, Italy and Spain.

This CDR3 has 15 amino acids. As processed by the authors: Using reference gene primer amplification, nucleated cell counts were estimated. Assay: immunoSEQ multiplex PCR; the TCRdb copy retains only in-frame clones and omits some. That table gives V, J and clone size, and the DNA gave D and trimming. Among some 70,000 clones, 80% to 90% were seen once, and the ten largest hold roughly 8%. This clonotype was obtained from a man aged 50-59 years with active COVID-19. The sequenced material came from peripheral blood. The V and J genes are TRBV21-1 and TRBJ2-5; the table's D gene call, TRBD1, was not cross checked with the DNA. TRBV21-1 constitutes a pseudogene. CDR3 sequence reads: CASSTRGIGGETQYF. Here the CDR3 DNA reads TGTGCCAGCAGCACTAGGGGGATAGGGGGAGAGACCCAGTACTTC.